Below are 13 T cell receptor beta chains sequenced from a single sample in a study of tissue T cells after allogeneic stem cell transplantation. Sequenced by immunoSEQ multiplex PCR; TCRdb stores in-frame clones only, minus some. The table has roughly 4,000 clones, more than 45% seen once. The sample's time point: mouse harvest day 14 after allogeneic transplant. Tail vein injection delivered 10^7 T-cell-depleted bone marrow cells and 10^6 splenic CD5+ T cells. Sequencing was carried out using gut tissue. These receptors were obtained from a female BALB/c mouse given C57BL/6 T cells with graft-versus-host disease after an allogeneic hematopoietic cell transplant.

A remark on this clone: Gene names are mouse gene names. This CDR3 reads CASSYRGSGNTLYF. CDR3 DNA (partial): TGTGCCAGCTCTTACAGGGGTTCTGGAAATACGCTCTAT. The chain employs TRBV12-2 and TRBJ1-3, with 7 bases aligning to TRBD1. The CDR3 end lies 1 residue beyond the end of the read and is filled in from the germline J gene. The V gene end was trimmed by 3 bases and the J gene end by 0 bases; junction bases not matched to a gene: 1. CDR1 SGHLS and CDR2 HYDKME come from the germline V gene. This CDR3 has 14 amino acids.

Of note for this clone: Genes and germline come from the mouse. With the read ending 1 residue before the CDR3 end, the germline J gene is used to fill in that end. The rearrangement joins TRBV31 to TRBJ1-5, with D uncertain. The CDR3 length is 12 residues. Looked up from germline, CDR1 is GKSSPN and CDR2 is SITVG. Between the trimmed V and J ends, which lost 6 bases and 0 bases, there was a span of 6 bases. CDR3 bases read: TGTGCCTGTGACGATAACAACCAGGCTCCGCTT. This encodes CACDDNNQAPL. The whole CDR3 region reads CACDDNNQAPLF. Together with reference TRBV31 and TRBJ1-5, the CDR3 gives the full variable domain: AQTIHQWPVAEIKAVGSPLSLGCTIKGKSSPNLYWYWQATGGTLQQLFYSITVGQVESVVQLNLSASRPKDDQFILSTEKLLLSHSGFYLCACDDNNQAPLFGEGTRLSVL.

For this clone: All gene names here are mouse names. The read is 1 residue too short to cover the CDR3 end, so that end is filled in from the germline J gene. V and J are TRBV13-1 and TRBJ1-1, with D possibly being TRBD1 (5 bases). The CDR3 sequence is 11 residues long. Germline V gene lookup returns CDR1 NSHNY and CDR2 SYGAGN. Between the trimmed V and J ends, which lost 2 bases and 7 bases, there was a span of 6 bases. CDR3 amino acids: CASSDREEVFF. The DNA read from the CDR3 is TGTGCCAGCAGTGACAGGGAAGAAGTCTTC.

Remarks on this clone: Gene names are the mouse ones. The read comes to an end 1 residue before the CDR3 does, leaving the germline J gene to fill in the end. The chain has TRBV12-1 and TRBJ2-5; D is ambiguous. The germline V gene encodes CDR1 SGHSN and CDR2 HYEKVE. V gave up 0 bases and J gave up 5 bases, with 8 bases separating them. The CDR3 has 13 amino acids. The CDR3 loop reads CASSLGVGDTQYF. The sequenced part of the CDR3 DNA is TGTGCCAGCTCTCTCGGGGTTGGAGACACCCAGTAC. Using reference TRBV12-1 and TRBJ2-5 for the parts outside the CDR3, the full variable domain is DSGVVQSPRHIIKEKGGRSVLTCIPISGHSNVVWYQQTLGKELKFLIQHYEKVERDKGFLPSRFSVQQFDDYHSEMNMSALELEDSAMYFCASSLGVGDTQYFGPGTRLLVL.

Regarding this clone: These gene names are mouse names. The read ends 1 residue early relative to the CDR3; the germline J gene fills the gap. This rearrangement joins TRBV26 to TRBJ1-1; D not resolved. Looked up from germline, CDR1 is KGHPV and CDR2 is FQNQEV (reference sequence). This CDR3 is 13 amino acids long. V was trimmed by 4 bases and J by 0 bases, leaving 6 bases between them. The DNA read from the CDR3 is TGTGCCAGCAGTCGTACCTCAAACACAGAAGTCTTC. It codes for CASSRTSNTEVF. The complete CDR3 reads CASSRTSNTEVFF.

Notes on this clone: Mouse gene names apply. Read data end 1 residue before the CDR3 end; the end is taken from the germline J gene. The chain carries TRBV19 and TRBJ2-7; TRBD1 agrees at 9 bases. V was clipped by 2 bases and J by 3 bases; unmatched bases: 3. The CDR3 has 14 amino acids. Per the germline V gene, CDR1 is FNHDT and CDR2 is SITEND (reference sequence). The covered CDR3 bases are TGTGCCAGCAGTATTGGGACAGGGATCTATGAACAGTAC. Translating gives CASSIGTGIYEQY. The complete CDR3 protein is CASSIGTGIYEQYF.

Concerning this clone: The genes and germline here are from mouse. CDR3 bases read: TGTGCCAGCAGCTTGGCAAACTCCGACTACACC. This codes for CASSLANSDYT. The whole CDR3 protein reads CASSLANSDYTF. The V gene is TRBV3, the J gene TRBJ1-2; D remains ambiguous. Read sequence stops 1 residue before the CDR3 end, and the germline J gene provides the missing end. This CDR3 has 12 residues. Per germline, CDR1 SNHLY and CDR2 FYNGKV (reference sequence). V lost 3 bases, J lost 0 bases, and 2 bases lay in between.

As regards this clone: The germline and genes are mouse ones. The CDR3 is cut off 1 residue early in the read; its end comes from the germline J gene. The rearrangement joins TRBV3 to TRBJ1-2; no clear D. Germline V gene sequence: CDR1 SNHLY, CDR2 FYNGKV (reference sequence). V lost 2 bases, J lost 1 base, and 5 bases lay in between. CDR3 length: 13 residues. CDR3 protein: CASSLNKNSDYTF. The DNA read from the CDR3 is TGTGCCAGCAGCTTAAACAAAAACTCCGACTACACC.

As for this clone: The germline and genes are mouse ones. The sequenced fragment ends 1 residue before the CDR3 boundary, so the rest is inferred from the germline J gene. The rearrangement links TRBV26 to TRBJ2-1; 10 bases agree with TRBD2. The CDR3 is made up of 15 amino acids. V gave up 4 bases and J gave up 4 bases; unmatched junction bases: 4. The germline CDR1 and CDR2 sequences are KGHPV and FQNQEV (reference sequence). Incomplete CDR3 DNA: TGTGCCAGCAGTCCCTGGACTGGGGGTTATGCTGAGCAGTTC. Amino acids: CASSPWTGGYAEQF. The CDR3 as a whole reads CASSPWTGGYAEQFF.

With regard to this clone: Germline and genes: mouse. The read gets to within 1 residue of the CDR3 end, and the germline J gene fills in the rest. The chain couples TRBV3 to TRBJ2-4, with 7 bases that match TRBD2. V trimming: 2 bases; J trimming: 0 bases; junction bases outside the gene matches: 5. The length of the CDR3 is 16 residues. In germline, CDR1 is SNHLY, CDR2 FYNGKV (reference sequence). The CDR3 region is CASSLTWGLSQNTLYF. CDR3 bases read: TGTGCCAGCAGCTTAACCTGGGGGTTAAGTCAAAACACCTTGTAC.

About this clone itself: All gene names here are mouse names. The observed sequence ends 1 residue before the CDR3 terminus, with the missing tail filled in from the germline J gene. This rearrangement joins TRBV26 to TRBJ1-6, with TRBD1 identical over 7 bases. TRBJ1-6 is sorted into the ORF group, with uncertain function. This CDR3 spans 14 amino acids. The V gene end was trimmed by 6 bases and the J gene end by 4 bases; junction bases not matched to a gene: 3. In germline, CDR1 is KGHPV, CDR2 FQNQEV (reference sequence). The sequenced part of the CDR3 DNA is TGTGCCAGCAGGACAGGGTCTTATAATTCGCCCCTCTAC. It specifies CASRTGSYNSPLY. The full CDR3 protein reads CASRTGSYNSPLYF.

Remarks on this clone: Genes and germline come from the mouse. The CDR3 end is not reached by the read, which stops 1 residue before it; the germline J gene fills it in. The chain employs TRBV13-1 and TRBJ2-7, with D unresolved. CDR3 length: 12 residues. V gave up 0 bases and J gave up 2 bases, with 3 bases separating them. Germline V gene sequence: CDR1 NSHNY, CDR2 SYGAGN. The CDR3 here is CASSDAPYEQYF. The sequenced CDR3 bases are TGTGCCAGCAGTGATGCACCCTATGAACAGTAC.

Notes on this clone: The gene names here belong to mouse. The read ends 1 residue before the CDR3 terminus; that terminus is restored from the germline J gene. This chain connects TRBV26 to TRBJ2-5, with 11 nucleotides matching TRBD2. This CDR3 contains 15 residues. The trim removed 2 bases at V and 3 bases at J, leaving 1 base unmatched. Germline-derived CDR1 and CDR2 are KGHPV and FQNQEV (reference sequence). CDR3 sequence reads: CASSLGDWGQDTQYF. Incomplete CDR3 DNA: TGTGCCAGCAGTCTGGGGGACTGGGGGCAAGACACCCAGTAC.